Below, 4 T cell receptor beta chains from the same sample are listed, as sequenced in a study of cytomegalovirus exposure and HLA in healthy donors. Primers included in the PCR were 60 Vbeta and 13 Jbeta primers. Method: immunoSEQ multiplex PCR; TCRdb's copy keeps in-frame clones and lacks some. The profile shows roughly 100,000 clones, more than 60% of them singletons. The sample was PBMCs. All receptors come from a man in his forties or fifties in good health and CMV-seronegative.

The gene calls are TRBV6-5 and TRBJ1-3; the D is unclear. Germline assignment: CDR1 MNHEY and CDR2 SVGAGI. V was cut by 0 bases and J by 0 bases, with 3 bases left in between. The CDR3 consists of 14 residues. The CDR3 reads CASSYSYSGNTIYF. The CDR3, as DNA: TGTGCCAGCAGTTACTCTTACTCTGGAAACACCATATATTTT.

CDR3 in amino acids: CASSKEGRGPAYNSPLHF. DNA of the CDR3: TGTGCCAGCAGCAAAGAGGGGAGGGGACCGGCCTATAATTCACCCCTCCACTTT. The genes are TRBV21-1 and TRBJ1-6. TRBV21-1 is assigned pseudogene status. The CDR3 totals 18 residues.

The genes are TRBV4-1 and TRBJ1-1; 9 bases fit TRBD1. Germline trimming cut 3 bases from V and 10 bases from J; bases unmatched to any gene: 18. The CDR3 is 17 amino acids. The V gene's germline CDR1 is MGHRA and CDR2 YSYEKL. The CDR3 nucleotides are TGCGCCAGCAGCCAGGGGACAGGGCGGGAAACATTTAGGGTAGCTTTCTTT. It specifies CASSQGTGRETFRVAFF.

The genes are TRBV29-1 and TRBJ1-2; TRBD1 matches 8 bases. CDR1 and CDR2 (germline): SQVTM, ANQGSEA. Losses at the gene ends were 4 bases for V and 5 bases for J; bases not matched to a gene: 6. The CDR3 is 13 residues long. CDR3 nucleotide sequence: TGCAGCGTTGCCGCGGACAGGGAGTATGGCTACACCTTC. Protein sequence: CSVAADREYGYTF.